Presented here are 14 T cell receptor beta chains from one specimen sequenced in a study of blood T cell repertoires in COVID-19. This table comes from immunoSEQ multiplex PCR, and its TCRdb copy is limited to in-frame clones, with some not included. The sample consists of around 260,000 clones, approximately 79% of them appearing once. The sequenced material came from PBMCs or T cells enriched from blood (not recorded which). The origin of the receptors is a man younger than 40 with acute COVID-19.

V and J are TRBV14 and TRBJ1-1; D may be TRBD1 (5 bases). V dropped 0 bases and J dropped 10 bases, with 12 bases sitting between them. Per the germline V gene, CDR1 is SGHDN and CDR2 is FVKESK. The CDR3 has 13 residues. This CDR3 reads CASSQDAGMGAFF. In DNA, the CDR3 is TGTGCCAGCAGCCAAGATGCAGGGATGGGAGCTTTCTTT.

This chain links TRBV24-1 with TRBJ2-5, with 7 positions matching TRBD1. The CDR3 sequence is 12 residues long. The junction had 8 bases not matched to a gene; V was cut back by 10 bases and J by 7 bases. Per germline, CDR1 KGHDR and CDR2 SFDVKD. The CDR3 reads CATLDRVTTQYF. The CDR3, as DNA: TGTGCCACGCTAGACAGGGTAACGACCCAGTACTTC.

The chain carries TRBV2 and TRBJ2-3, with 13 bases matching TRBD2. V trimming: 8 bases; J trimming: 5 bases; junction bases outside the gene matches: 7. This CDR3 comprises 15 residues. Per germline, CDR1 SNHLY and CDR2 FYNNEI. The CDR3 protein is CASRTSGGQGDTQYF. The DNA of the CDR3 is TGTGCCAGCCGGACTAGCGGGGGCCAGGGAGATACGCAGTATTTT.

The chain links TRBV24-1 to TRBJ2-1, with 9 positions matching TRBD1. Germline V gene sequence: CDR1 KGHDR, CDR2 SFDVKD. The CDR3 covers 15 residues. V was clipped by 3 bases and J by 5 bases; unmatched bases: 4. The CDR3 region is CATSDPGQGHNEQFF. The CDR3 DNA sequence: TGTGCCACCAGTGATCCGGGACAGGGACACAATGAGCAGTTCTTC.

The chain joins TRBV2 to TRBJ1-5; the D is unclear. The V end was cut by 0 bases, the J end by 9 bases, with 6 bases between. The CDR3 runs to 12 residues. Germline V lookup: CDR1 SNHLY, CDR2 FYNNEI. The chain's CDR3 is CASSEASRPQHF. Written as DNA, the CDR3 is TGTGCCAGCAGTGAAGCTAGTCGGCCCCAGCATTTT.

The CDR3 DNA follows: TGTGCCAGCAGTTACGCCACTAGCGGGTCCTACGAGCAGTACGTC. This encodes CASSYATSGSYEQYV. The V gene is TRBV6-6, the J gene TRBJ2-7; 9 bases match TRBD2. There are 15 residues in the CDR3. V lost 2 bases and J lost 1; bases outside the gene matches: 3. Germline V CDR1 and CDR2: MNHNY, SVGAGI (reference sequence).

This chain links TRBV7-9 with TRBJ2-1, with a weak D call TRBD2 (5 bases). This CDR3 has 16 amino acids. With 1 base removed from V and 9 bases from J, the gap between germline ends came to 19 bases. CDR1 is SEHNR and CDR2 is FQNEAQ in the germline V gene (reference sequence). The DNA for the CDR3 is TGTGCCAGCAGCTTAGGTCTAGCCCTCGTGGTGGGTGAGCAGTTCTTC. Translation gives CASSLGLALVVGEQFF.

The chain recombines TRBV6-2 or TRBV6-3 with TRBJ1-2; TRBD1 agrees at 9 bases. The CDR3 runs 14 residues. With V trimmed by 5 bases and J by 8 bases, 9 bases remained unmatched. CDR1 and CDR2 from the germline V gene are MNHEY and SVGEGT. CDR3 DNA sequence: TGTGCCAGCAGTAGACAGGGGGACCATGAAGGCTACACCTTC. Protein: CASSRQGDHEGYTF.

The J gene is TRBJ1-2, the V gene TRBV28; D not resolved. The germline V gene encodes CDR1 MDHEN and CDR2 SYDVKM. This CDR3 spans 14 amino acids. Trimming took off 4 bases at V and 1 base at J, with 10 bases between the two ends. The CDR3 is CASSSSSFNYGYTF. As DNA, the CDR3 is TGTGCCAGCAGTTCCTCCTCCTTTAACTATGGCTACACCTTC.

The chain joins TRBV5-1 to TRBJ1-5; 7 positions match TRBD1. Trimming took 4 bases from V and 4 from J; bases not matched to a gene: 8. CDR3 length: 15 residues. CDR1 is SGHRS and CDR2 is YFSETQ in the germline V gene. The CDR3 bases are TGCGCCAGCAGCCCCGAAACAGGGGTTAATCAGCCCCAGCATTTT. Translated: CASSPETGVNQPQHF.

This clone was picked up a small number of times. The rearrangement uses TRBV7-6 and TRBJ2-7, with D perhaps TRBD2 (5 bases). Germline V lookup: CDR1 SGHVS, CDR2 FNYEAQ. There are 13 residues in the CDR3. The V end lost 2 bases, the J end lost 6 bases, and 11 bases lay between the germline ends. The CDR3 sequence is CASSLSGASEQYV. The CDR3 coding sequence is TGTGCCAGCAGCTTAAGCGGCGCTTCCGAGCAGTACGTC.

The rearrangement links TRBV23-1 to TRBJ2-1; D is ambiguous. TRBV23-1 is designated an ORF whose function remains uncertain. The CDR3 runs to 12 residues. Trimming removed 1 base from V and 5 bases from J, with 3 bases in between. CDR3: CASSQFNNEQFF. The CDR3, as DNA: TGCGCCAGCAGTCAATTTAACAATGAGCAGTTCTTC.

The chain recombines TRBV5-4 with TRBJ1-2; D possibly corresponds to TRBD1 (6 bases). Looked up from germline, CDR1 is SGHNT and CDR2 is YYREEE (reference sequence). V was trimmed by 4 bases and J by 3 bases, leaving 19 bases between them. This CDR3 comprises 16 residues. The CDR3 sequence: CASSRWPEQGDYGYTF. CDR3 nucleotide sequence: TGTGCCAGCAGCCGTTGGCCCGAACAGGGAGACTATGGCTACACCTTC.

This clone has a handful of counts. The CDR3 protein is CASSQIRDRNSPLHF. The DNA for the CDR3 is TGTGCCAGCAGCCAAATCCGGGACAGGAATTCACCCCTCCACTTT. The V and J genes are TRBV3-1 (or the pseudogene TRBV3-2) and TRBJ1-6, with 8 bases that match TRBD1. Trimming at V came to 2 bases and at J to 7 bases, leaving 4 bases not matched to a gene. The CDR3 is made up of 15 amino acids. The germline V gene has CDR1 LGHDT and CDR2 YNNKEL (reference sequence).